Below are 7 T cell receptor beta chains sequenced from a single sample in a study of blood T cell repertoires in COVID-19. Assay: immunoSEQ multiplex PCR; the TCRdb copy retains only in-frame clones and omits some. This sample has approximately 27,000 clones, with 88% found just once. The source material was peripheral blood. These receptors originate from a woman in her 50s with active COVID-19.

The sample holds a few counts of this clone. The chain uses TRBV20-1 and TRBJ2-7, with 8 bases aligning to TRBD2. The germline gives CDR1 DFQATT, CDR2 SNEGSKA (reference sequence). CDR3 length equals 13 residues. Trimming removed 3 bases from V and 2 bases from J; junction bases left unmatched: 3. The CDR3 sequence is CSASAGGPYEQYF. In DNA form, the CDR3 reads TGCAGTGCTAGTGCGGGAGGCCCCTACGAGCAGTACTTC.

This clone showed up just once. The chain carries TRBV9 and TRBJ1-3, with 10 bases that match TRBD1. This CDR3 is 17 amino acids long. Trimming at V came to 0 bases and at J to 2 bases, leaving 5 bases not matched to a gene. CDR1 is SGDLS, CDR2 YYNGEE, per germline. The chain's CDR3 is CASSVADRGPAGNTIYF. DNA of the CDR3: TGTGCCAGCAGCGTAGCAGACAGGGGGCCGGCTGGAAACACCATATATTTT.

This chain uses TRBV28 with TRBJ1-2, with no clear D. Germline assignment: CDR1 MDHEN and CDR2 SYDVKM. This CDR3 comprises 11 residues. V was cut by 6 bases and J by 8 bases, with 10 bases left in between. The CDR3, as DNA: TGTGCCAGCAGCCAGATCTGGGGCTACACCTTC. It specifies CASSQIWGYTF.

The chain couples TRBV10-3 to TRBJ1-6, with D perhaps matching TRBD1 (6 bases). The CDR3 contains 13 residues. The germline V gene encodes CDR1 ENHRY and CDR2 SYGVKD. V dropped 7 bases and J dropped 6 bases, with 10 bases sitting between them. CDR3 nucleotides: TGTGCCATCACCCGGGACACTAATTCACCCCTCCACTTT. It translates to CAITRDTNSPLHF.

This rearrangement joins TRBV2 to TRBJ2-7, with D perhaps TRBD2 (5 bases). V lost 7 bases, J lost 2 bases, and 12 bases lay in between. CDR1 and CDR2 from the germline V gene are SNHLY and FYNNEI. The CDR3 has 13 amino acids. The CDR3 loop reads CASMLAEAYEQYF. CDR3 coding DNA: TGTGCCAGCATGTTGGCGGAGGCCTACGAGCAGTACTTC.

V and J are TRBV19 and TRBJ2-3; 7 nucleotides line up with TRBD2. This CDR3 is built from 15 residues. V lost 6 bases and J lost 2; bases outside the gene matches: 8. Germline V gives CDR1 LNHDA, CDR2 SQIVND (reference sequence). In DNA form, the CDR3 reads TGTGCCAGTAGCCTTATGGGGGGGACCACAGATACGCAGTATTTT. Its translation is CASSLMGGTTDTQYF.

The sample holds one count of this clone. The rearrangement uses TRBV5-1 and TRBJ1-2; 8 nucleotides line up with TRBD1. Losses at the gene ends were 0 bases for V and 8 bases for J; bases not matched to a gene: 12. CDR1 is SGHRS and CDR2 is YFSETQ in the germline V gene. This CDR3 has 16 amino acids. CDR3 sequence reads: CASSLDNGQGRRGYTF. CDR3 nucleotide sequence: TGCGCCAGCAGCTTGGACAACGGACAGGGTCGGCGCGGCTACACCTTC.